This TCR beta chain was obtained from a study of shared clonotypes between healthy human individuals. Findings and limits, study-wide: All-four-donor shared clonotypes had higher generation probabilities than non-shared clonotypes did.

TCRdb's table, derived via immunoSEQ multiplex PCR, lists solely in-frame clones and lacks some. This sample has about 980,000 clones, with about 80% found just once. Comment on this clone: Its antigen is currently unknown.

Naive CD45RA+ and memory CD45RA-negative subsets were split from CD4+ cells. This TCR derives from a young man in good health. Sequences were obtained from memory CD4+ T cells sorted from blood. This sample's subset: CD45RA-negative fraction.

The CDR3 DNA is TGTGCCTGGAGTGTTTCTGGGGCCTACGAGCAGTACTTC. This codes for CAWSVSGAYEQYF. The J gene is TRBJ2-7, the V gene TRBV30, with D unclear. The CDR3 runs 13 residues. Per germline, CDR1 GTSNPN and CDR2 SVGIG (reference sequence). The V end lost 0 bases, the J end lost 2 bases, and 8 bases lay between the germline ends. Filled out from reference TRBV30 and TRBJ2-7, the complete variable domain reads SQTIHQWPATLVQPVGSPLSLECTVEGTSNPNLYWYRQAAGRGLQLLFYSVGIGQISSEVPQNLSASRPQDRQFILSSKKLLLSDSGFYLCAWSVSGAYEQYFGPGTRLTVT.